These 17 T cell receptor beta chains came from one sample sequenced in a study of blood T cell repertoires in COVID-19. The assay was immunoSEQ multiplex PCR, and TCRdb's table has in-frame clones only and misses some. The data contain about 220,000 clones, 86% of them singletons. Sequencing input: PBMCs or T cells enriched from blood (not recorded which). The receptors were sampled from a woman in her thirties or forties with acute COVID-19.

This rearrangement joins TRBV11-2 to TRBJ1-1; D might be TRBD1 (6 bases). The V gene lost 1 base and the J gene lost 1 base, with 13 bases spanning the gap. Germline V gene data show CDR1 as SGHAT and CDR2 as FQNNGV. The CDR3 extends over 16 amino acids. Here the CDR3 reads CASSLGSVGGNTEAFF. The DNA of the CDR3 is TGTGCCAGCAGCTTAGGATCGGTAGGGGGGAACACTGAAGCTTTCTTT.

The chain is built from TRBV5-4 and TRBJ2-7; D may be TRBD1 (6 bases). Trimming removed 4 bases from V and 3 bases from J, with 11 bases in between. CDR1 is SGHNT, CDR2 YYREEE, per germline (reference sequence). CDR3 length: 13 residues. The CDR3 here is CASSHTGSYEQYV. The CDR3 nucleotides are TGTGCCAGCAGCCATACAGGGAGCTACGAGCAGTACGTC.

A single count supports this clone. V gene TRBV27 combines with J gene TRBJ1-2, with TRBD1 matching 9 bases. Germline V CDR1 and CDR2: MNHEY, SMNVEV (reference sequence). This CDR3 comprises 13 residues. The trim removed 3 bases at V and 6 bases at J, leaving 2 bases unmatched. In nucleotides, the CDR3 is TGTGCCAGCAGTTTCCGGACAGGGGATGGCTACACCTTC. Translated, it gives CASSFRTGDGYTF.

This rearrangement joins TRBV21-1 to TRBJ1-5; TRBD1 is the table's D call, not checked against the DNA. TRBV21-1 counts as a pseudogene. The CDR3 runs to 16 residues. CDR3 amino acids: CASSFKDRTLNQPQHF. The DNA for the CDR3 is TGTGCCAGCAGCTTTAAAGACAGGACGCTTAATCAGCCCCAGCATTTT.

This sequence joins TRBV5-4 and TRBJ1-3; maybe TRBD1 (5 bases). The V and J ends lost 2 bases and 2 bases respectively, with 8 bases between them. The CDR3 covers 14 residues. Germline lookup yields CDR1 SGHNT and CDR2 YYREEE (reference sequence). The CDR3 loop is CASSLGEPGNTIYF. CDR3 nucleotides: TGTGCCAGCAGCTTAGGGGAACCTGGAAACACCATATATTTT.

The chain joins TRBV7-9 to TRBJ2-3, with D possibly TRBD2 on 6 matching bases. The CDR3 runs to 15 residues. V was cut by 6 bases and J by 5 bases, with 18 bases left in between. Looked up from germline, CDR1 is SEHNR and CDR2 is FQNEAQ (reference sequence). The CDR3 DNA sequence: TGTGCCAGCAGAAAAGGGCCCGGGGGAGGAGATACGCAGTATTTT. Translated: CASRKGPGGGDTQYF.

This chain's CDR3 is CASSARQGVGSYTF. The CDR3 DNA sequence: TGTGCCAGCAGCGCCCGACAGGGGGTCGGGAGCTACACCTTC. The chain employs TRBV5-4 and TRBJ1-2; TRBD1 agrees at 9 bases. Looked up from germline, CDR1 is SGHNT and CDR2 is YYREEE (reference sequence). The CDR3 length is 14 residues. The J segment lost 9 bases and the V segment lost 4 bases, leaving 10 bases of the junction unmatched.

This CDR3 is CASSITRGNTEAFF. CDR3 sequence (DNA): TGTGCCAGTAGTATTACCCGGGGGAACACTGAAGCTTTCTTT. The chain joins TRBV19 to TRBJ1-1; D gene uncertain. The CDR3 consists of 14 residues. The germline V gene has CDR1 LNHDA and CDR2 SQIVND (reference sequence). V gave up 3 bases and J gave up 1 base, with 9 bases separating them. The complete variable domain, with remaining parts taken from reference TRBV19 and TRBJ1-1, reads DGGITQSPKYLFRKEGQNVTLSCEQNLNHDAMYWYRQDPGQGLRLIYYSQIVNDFQKGDIAEGYSVSREKKESFPLTVTSAQKNPTAFYLCASSITRGNTEAFFGQGTRLTVV.

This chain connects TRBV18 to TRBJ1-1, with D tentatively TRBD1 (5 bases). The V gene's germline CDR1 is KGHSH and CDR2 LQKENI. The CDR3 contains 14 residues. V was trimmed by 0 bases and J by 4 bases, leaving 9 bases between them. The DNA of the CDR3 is TGTGCCAGCTCACCACCGCAGGGCGGCACTGAAGCTTTCTTT. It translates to CASSPPQGGTEAFF.

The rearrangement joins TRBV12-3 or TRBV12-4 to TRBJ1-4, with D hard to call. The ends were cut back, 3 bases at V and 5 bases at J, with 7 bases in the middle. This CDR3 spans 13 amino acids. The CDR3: CASSFPENEKLFF. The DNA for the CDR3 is TGTGCCAGCAGTTTCCCCGAGAATGAAAAACTGTTTTTT.

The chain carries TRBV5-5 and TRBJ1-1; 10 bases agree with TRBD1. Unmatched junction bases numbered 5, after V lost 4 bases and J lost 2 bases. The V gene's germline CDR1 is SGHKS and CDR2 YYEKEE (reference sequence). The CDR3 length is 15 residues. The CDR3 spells CASSRTGGLNTEAFF. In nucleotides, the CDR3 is TGTGCCAGCAGCCGGACAGGGGGTCTTAACACTGAAGCTTTCTTT.

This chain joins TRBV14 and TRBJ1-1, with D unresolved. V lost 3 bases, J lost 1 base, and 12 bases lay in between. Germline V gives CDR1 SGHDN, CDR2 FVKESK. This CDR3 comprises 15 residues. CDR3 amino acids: CASSQGSPGNTEAFF. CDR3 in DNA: TGTGCCAGCAGCCAGGGGAGTCCGGGGAACACTGAAGCTTTCTTT. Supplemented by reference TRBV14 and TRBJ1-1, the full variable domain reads EAGVTQFPSHSVIEKGQTVTLRCDPISGHDNLYWYRRVMGKEIKFLLHFVKESKQDESGMPNNRFLAERTGGTYSTLKVQPAELEDSGVYFCASSQGSPGNTEAFFGQGTRLTVV.

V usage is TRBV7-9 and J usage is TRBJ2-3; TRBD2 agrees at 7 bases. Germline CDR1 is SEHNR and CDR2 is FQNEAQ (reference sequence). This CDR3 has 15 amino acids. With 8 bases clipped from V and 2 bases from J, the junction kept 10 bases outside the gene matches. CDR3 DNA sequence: TGTGCCAGCGGGAACCCGGGGGGTGACACAGATACGCAGTATTTT. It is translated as CASGNPGGDTDTQYF.

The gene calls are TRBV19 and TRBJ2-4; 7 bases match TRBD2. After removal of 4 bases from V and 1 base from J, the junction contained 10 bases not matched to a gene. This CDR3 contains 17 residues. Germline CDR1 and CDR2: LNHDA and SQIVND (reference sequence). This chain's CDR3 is CASSTGLTGGAKNIQYF. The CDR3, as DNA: TGTGCCAGTAGTACGGGACTCACCGGGGGGGCCAAAAACATTCAGTACTTC.

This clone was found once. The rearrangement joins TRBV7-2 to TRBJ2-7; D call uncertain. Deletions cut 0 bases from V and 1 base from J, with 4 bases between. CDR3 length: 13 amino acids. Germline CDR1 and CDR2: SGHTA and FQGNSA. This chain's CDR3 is CASSLATSYEQYF. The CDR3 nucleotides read TGTGCCAGCAGCTTAGCCACATCCTACGAGCAGTACTTC.

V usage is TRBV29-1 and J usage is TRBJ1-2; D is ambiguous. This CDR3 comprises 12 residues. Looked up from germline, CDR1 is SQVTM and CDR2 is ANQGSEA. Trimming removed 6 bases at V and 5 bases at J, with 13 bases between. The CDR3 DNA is TGCAGCGTCTACACGGGGTGGTATGGCTACACCTTC. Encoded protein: CSVYTGWYGYTF.

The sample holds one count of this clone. The DNA of the CDR3 is TGTGCCAGCAGCCTCACCGGGAAATTGGGCACTGAAGCTTTCTTT. Translating it yields CASSLTGKLGTEAFF. V is TRBV3-1 (or the pseudogene TRBV3-2) and J is TRBJ1-1; D unresolved. Germline-derived CDR1 and CDR2 are LGHDT and YNNKEL (reference sequence). V shed 4 bases and J shed 4 bases, with 16 bases lying between them. The CDR3 loop spans 15 amino acids.